One sample yielded the 27 T cell receptor beta chains listed below, sequenced in a study of cytomegalovirus exposure and HLA in healthy donors. This PCR relied on a set of 60 Vbeta primers and 13 Jbeta primers. Some clones are missing from TCRdb's copy, which holds only in-frame ones; the method was immunoSEQ multiplex PCR. The sample records under 150,000 clones, over 60% being singletons. Sequenced sample: PBMCs. These receptors all come from a woman in her fifties or sixties in good health and CMV-seronegative.

The chain employs TRBV19 and TRBJ2-1; 9 bases fit TRBD2. CDR1 and CDR2 (germline): LNHDA, SQIVND (reference sequence). V lost 7 bases, J lost 9 bases, and 13 bases stayed unmatched. The CDR3 totals 15 residues. The CDR3 DNA sequence: TGTGCCAGTAACCCGGGACTAGCTCTAAATCGTGAGCAGTTCTTC. It is translated as CASNPGLALNREQFF. The whole variable domain, filled in from reference TRBV19 and TRBJ2-1, reads DGGITQSPKYLFRKEGQNVTLSCEQNLNHDAMYWYRQDPGQGLRLIYYSQIVNDFQKGDIAEGYSVSREKKESFPLTVTSAQKNPTAFYLCASNPGLALNREQFFGPGTRLTVL.

The CDR3 DNA is TGTGCCAGCAGTTTAGACAGGGAGCAGTTCTTC. Amino acid sequence: CASSLDREQFF. The chain is built from TRBV28 and TRBJ2-1; D may be TRBD1 (6 bases). V was clipped by 2 bases and J by 10 bases, with 6 bases between them. Germline lookup yields CDR1 MDHEN and CDR2 SYDVKM. The CDR3 consists of 11 residues.

The chain joins TRBV6-1 to TRBJ1-4, with 8 positions matching TRBD1. The V segment lost 3 bases and the J segment 10 bases; nucleotides outside the gene matches: 7. The germline CDR1 and CDR2 sequences are MNHNS and SASEGT. The CDR3 loop spans 14 amino acids. The CDR3 here is CASSDGQGLGKLFF. The CDR3 DNA reads as TGTGCCAGCAGTGATGGACAGGGTTTGGGAAAACTGTTTTTT.

V and J are TRBV29-1 and TRBJ2-1, with 9 bases fitting TRBD1. Germline V gene lookup returns CDR1 SQVTM and CDR2 ANQGSEA. The CDR3 spans 14 residues. V lost 7 bases to trimming and J lost 0 bases; unmatched junction nucleotides: 4. The CDR3 nucleotides are TGCAGCGCCGCGGACAGGGGCTCCTACAATGAGCAGTTCTTC. It is translated as CSAADRGSYNEQFF.

This sequence joins TRBV30 and TRBJ1-4, with D unclear. V lost 4 bases and J 7 bases, leaving 13 bases between the germline ends. Looked up from germline, CDR1 is GTSNPN and CDR2 is SVGIG (reference sequence). This CDR3 contains 13 residues. CDR3 sequence: CAWTRGEREKLFF. CDR3 in DNA: TGTGCCTGGACTCGGGGAGAACGTGAAAAACTGTTTTTT.

This clone has only one observation. V is TRBV7-9 and J is TRBJ1-1, with D tentatively TRBD1 (6 bases). This CDR3 region has 15 residues. Germline assignment: CDR1 SEHNR and CDR2 FQNEAQ (reference sequence). The ends were cut back, 6 bases at V and 5 bases at J, with 19 bases in the middle. The CDR3: CASSLRGASGTEAFF. The CDR3 region has the DNA TGTGCCAGCAGTCTACGGGGGGCCTCGGGAACTGAAGCTTTCTTT.

This sequence joins TRBV28 and TRBJ1-5, with 7 bases fitting TRBD1. The CDR3 has 15 amino acids. V lost 5 bases and J lost 2; bases outside the gene matches: 6. Germline values: CDR1 MDHEN, CDR2 SYDVKM. The CDR3 reads CASSTPGTGNQPQHF. The CDR3 region has the DNA TGTGCCAGCAGTACCCCAGGGACAGGCAATCAGCCCCAGCATTTT.

This clone was detected only once. CDR3 residues: CASSETRDRKGRAFF. The DNA of the CDR3 is TGTGCCAGCAGCGAGACCCGGGACAGAAAGGGACGTGCTTTCTTT. The chain couples TRBV6-1 to TRBJ1-1, with 7 bases matching TRBD1. CDR1 is MNHNS and CDR2 is SASEGT in the germline V gene. J gave up 11 bases and V 6 bases, and 18 bases lay outside the gene matches. This CDR3 is built from 15 residues.

This sequence joins TRBV28 and TRBJ2-6; D gene uncertain. The germline V gene encodes CDR1 MDHEN and CDR2 SYDVKM. This CDR3 is built from 12 residues. Trimming left V 10 bases short and J 0 bases short, with 4 bases between. CDR3 DNA sequence: TGTGCCACCTTCTCTGGGGCCAACGTCCTGACTTTC. Residues: CATFSGANVLTF.

For the CDR3, the DNA is TGTGCCAGCAGCTTAAGATCTAGCGGGGGATCCTACGAGCAGTACTTC. As protein: CASSLRSSGGSYEQYF. This chain links TRBV7-9 with TRBJ2-7, with TRBD2 matching over 10 bases. Germline values: CDR1 SEHNR, CDR2 FQNEAQ (reference sequence). The CDR3 is 16 amino acids. The J segment lost 1 base and the V segment lost 2 bases, leaving 5 bases of the junction unmatched.

The V and J genes are TRBV5-4 and TRBJ2-7; 8 positions match TRBD1. The CDR3 has 14 residues. Per germline, CDR1 SGHNT and CDR2 YYREEE (reference sequence). V gave up 4 bases and J gave up 4 bases; unmatched junction bases: 7. This chain's CDR3 is CASSQDRGQYEQYF. The CDR3 DNA reads TGTGCCAGCAGCCAAGACAGGGGTCAATACGAGCAGTACTTC. Using reference TRBV5-4 and TRBJ2-7 for the parts outside the CDR3, the full variable domain is ETGVTQSPTHLIKTRGQQVTLRCSSQSGHNTVSWYQQALGQGPQFIFQYYREEENGRGNFPPRFSGLQFPNYSSELNVNALELDDSALYLCASSQDRGQYEQYFGPGTRLTVT.

The V call is TRBV6-1, the J call TRBJ1-4; D unclear. The V end lost 8 bases, the J end lost 5 bases, and 12 bases lay between the germline ends. The germline CDR1 and CDR2 sequences are MNHNS and SASEGT. The CDR3 is 13 residues long. CDR3: CASRPGLNEKLFF. The DNA for the CDR3 is TGTGCCAGCCGACCGGGATTAAATGAAAAACTGTTTTTT.

This chain uses TRBV10-3 with TRBJ2-7; tentatively, D is TRBD2 (6 bases). Germline V CDR1 and CDR2: ENHRY, SYGVKD. The CDR3 spans 16 residues. Deletions cut 3 bases from V and 3 bases from J, with 18 bases between. The CDR3 sequence: CAISDSNRDSGYEQYF. For the CDR3, the DNA is TGTGCCATCAGTGACTCCAACCGGGACTCAGGCTACGAGCAGTACTTC.

V usage is TRBV19 and J usage is TRBJ2-7, with TRBD1 matching 8 bases. CDR1 and CDR2 (germline): LNHDA, SQIVND (reference sequence). The CDR3 consists of 15 residues. V was pared by 5 bases and J by 0 bases, with 6 bases of the junction left unmatched. CDR3 protein: CASSWGTGLSYEQYF. The CDR3 nucleotides are TGTGCCAGTAGTTGGGGGACAGGACTCTCCTACGAGCAGTACTTC.

The chain is built from TRBV6-5 and TRBJ1-6; weak D call: TRBD1 (5 bases). The CDR3 sequence is 13 residues long. V was pared by 7 bases and J by 8 bases, with 12 bases between. Germline-derived CDR1 and CDR2 are MNHEY and SVGAGI. CDR3 sequence reads: CASKPGWDSPLHF. The CDR3 DNA reads as TGTGCCAGCAAGCCAGGGTGGGATTCACCCCTCCACTTT.

The rearrangement joins TRBV7-3 to TRBJ2-2; D is perhaps TRBD2 (5 bases). V was clipped by 3 bases and J by 7 bases, with 9 bases between them. This CDR3 comprises 13 residues. Germline V gene data show CDR1 as SGHTA and CDR2 as FQGTGA. DNA of the CDR3: TGTGCCAGCAGCTTTACTAGGGTCGGGGAGCTGTTTTTT. It codes for CASSFTRVGELFF. The whole variable domain, filled in from reference TRBV7-3 and TRBJ2-2, reads GAGVSQTPSNKVTEKGKYVELRCDPISGHTALYWYRQSLGQGPEFLIYFQGTGAADDSGLPNDRFFAVRPEGSVSTLKIQRTERGDSAVYLCASSFTRVGELFFGEGSRLTVL.

The CDR3 sequence is CASSSGDQVYEQYF. Here the CDR3 DNA reads TGTGCCAGCAGCTCAGGGGATCAGGTGTACGAGCAGTACTTC. J is TRBJ2-7 and V is TRBV5-4; weak D call: TRBD1 (6 bases). V was shortened by 3 bases and J by 4 bases, with 14 bases between the two germline ends. Germline CDR1 and CDR2: SGHNT and YYREEE (reference sequence). This CDR3 has 14 residues.

The chain has TRBV5-4 and TRBJ2-2; 10 bases align to TRBD2. The CDR3 is 16 amino acids. With 0 bases clipped from V and 1 base from J, the junction kept 0 bases outside the gene matches. The germline gives CDR1 SGHNT, CDR2 YYREEE (reference sequence). This chain's CDR3 is CASSLGLAGNTGELFF. The CDR3 DNA follows: TGTGCCAGCAGCTTGGGACTAGCGGGGAACACCGGGGAGCTGTTTTTT.

This clone appeared once. This chain links TRBV30 with TRBJ1-5; 9 bases map to TRBD1. Losses at the gene ends were 2 bases for V and 6 bases for J; bases not matched to a gene: 5. Germline CDR1 and CDR2: GTSNPN and SVGIG (reference sequence). The CDR3 totals 14 residues. Here the CDR3 reads CAWSIGTGSQPQHF. The CDR3 coding sequence is TGTGCCTGGAGTATTGGGACAGGGAGTCAGCCCCAGCATTTT.

The chain couples TRBV11-3 to TRBJ2-7, with 7 nucleotides matching TRBD2. V dropped 5 bases and J dropped 2; count of bases not matched to a gene: 9. The CDR3 totals 15 residues. Per the germline V gene, CDR1 is SGHNT and CDR2 is YENEEA. The CDR3 loop reads CASSPSSGRTYEQYF. The CDR3 nucleotides are TGTGCCAGCAGCCCCTCTAGCGGACGGACCTACGAGCAGTACTTC.

V is TRBV30 and J is TRBJ2-5; 7 bases agree with TRBD1. The CDR3 loop spans 14 amino acids. Germline CDR1 is GTSNPN and CDR2 is SVGIG (reference sequence). V shed 5 bases, J shed 1 base, and the junction held 7 bases outside the gene matches. CDR3 in DNA: TGTGCCTGGGGGCTCGGGACAGCCCAAGAGACCCAGTACTTC. It yields the protein CAWGLGTAQETQYF.

The rearrangement links TRBV6-1 to TRBJ1-4; 8 nucleotides match TRBD1. Germline trimming cut 6 bases from V and 8 bases from J; bases unmatched to any gene: 8. The CDR3 extends over 14 amino acids. CDR1 and CDR2 from the germline V gene are MNHNS and SASEGT. CDR3 loop: CASSLTGVREKLFF. Here the CDR3 DNA reads TGTGCCAGCAGCCTGACAGGGGTGCGCGAAAAACTGTTTTTT.

The genes are TRBV10-1 and TRBJ1-3, with TRBD1 as a possible D gene (5 bases). From germline, CDR1 is WNHNN and CDR2 SYGVQD (reference sequence). Trimming cost V 5 bases and J 2 bases, with 7 bases left between them. The CDR3 consists of 13 residues. The CDR3 DNA sequence: TGCGCCAGCAGTCAGGGAACTGGAAACACCATATATTTT. As protein: CASSQGTGNTIYF.

The V gene is TRBV27, the J gene TRBJ1-2; D is uncertain. V lost 4 bases to trimming and J lost 0 bases, with 12 bases between them. Germline V lookup: CDR1 MNHEY, CDR2 SMNVEV (reference sequence). This CDR3 contains 15 residues. In DNA, the CDR3 is TGTGCCAGCAGTTGGAGCGACCTGACTAACTATGGCTACACCTTC. It encodes CASSWSDLTNYGYTF.

The J gene is TRBJ2-1, the V gene TRBV30, with 8 bases lining up with TRBD2. V dropped 0 bases and J dropped 7; count of bases not matched to a gene: 11. The CDR3 contains 16 residues. Germline V gene data show CDR1 as GTSNPN and CDR2 as SVGIG (reference sequence). CDR3 residues: CAWSVRKRELGNEQFF. CDR3 sequence (DNA): TGTGCCTGGAGTGTACGTAAGCGGGAGTTGGGGAATGAGCAGTTCTTC.

The chain is built from TRBV6-6 and TRBJ2-6; unclear D gene. CDR3 size: 13 residues. Trimming shortened V by 8 bases and J by 2 bases, and 7 bases separated the two germline ends. Germline V gives CDR1 MNHNY, CDR2 SVGAGI (reference sequence). The CDR3 here is CASVHAGANVLTF. The CDR3 DNA reads TGTGCCAGCGTTCATGCTGGGGCCAACGTCCTGACTTTC.

This chain links TRBV5-1 with TRBJ1-1; perhaps TRBD1 as D (5 bases). Trimming cost V 4 bases and J 4 bases, with 11 bases left between them. Per the germline V gene, CDR1 is SGHRS and CDR2 is YFSETQ. The CDR3 is made up of 13 amino acids. This CDR3 is CASSQGVGTEAFF. The CDR3 region has the DNA TGCGCCAGCAGCCAAGGGGTGGGCACTGAAGCTTTCTTT.